A single TCR beta chain is shown here with its context. Its binding antigen is unknown. No quality values exist for individual bases; no much larger clone is one base distant. The library was obtained by the immunoSEQ multiplex PCR assay. A mixture of 60 forward primers for TCR Vbeta segments and 13 reverse primers for TCR Jbeta segments was used in the multiplex PCR. The CDR3 region of rearranged TCR beta genes was amplified from genomic DNA by a multiplex PCR assay. Amplified TCR beta libraries were sequenced as 87-base-pair reads on the Illumina HiSeq System. In the original analysis: A later analysis counted 65 million to 90 million unique TCR beta chains across the 600 to 850 repertoires, and 10 million to 11 million of these chains were shared by at least two donors. Raw reads were error-corrected and collapsed into unique sequences with a nearest-neighbor algorithm that merged closely related sequences to remove PCR and sequencing errors. CDR3 sequences were aligned to IMGT reference sequences to assign V, D and J gene segments. For a sequence to be retained, a match of at least six nucleotides was required to both a V gene segment and a J gene segment. Rearrangements were called productive when the CDR3 lacked stop codons and stayed in frame with V and J; all others were non-productive. Following IMGT convention, CDR3 was defined as the stretch from the second conserved V-encoded cysteine up to the conserved J-encoded phenylalanine. The earlier analysis of approximately 590 of the donors excluded any sequence lacking an unambiguous match to a single V gene segment. In an earlier analysis of several hundred of the donors, V segments were called functional above 56.7% productive rearrangements and were called segregating when the between-donor standard deviation exceeded 5%. A statistical classification framework was built to diagnose cytomegalovirus status from the catalog of TCR beta chain sequences. A later analysis assigned V and J genes by comparing TCR nucleotide sequences with IMGT/GENE-DB human TR gene sequences. In a later analysis, CDR3 sequences and most-parsimonious VDJ recombination scenarios were assigned using the TCRdist pipeline. In a later analysis, every TCR beta chain was defined by the combination of its CDR3 amino acid sequence and its V-gene family, and reads without a unique V-gene family were dropped. To address suspected cross-contamination and a sequencing artifact, a later analysis removed approximately 590 highly shared, low-generation-probability nucleotide sequences. In a later analysis, a clonal expansion index for each public chain was calculated from normalized within-repertoire ranks of inferred template counts. Generation probabilities in a later analysis came from a VDJ recombination model fitted to out-of-frame rearrangements, and those results were checked against IGoR. Hypergeometric tests were used in a later analysis to score TCR-TCR, TCR-HLA and TCR-CMV co-occurrence, with a repertoire-size bias correction applied to the TCR pairs. To estimate false discovery rates, a later analysis permuted the HLA or CMV assignments 20 times. In a later analysis, co-occurring TCRs were grouped using DBSCAN, and TCRdist sequence similarity was added for clustering within HLA-allele-positive subsets. Co-occurrence clustering excluded repertoires with fewer than 30,000 or more than 120,000 public chains, plus five with anomalous nucleotide sharing. Not all clones reach the TCRdb copy of this immuneACCESS table, which keeps in-frame sequences only. Checked studies attribute under half of the gap to unresolved V genes and leave the rest unexplained. The D gene and trimming were derived from the DNA, and the V and J assignments and clone size from that table. The sample includes 100,000 to 150,000 clones, with 75% to 85% observed a single time. Approximately 3.9% of the sample goes to the ten largest clones.

The germline V gene supplies CDR1 SGDLS and CDR2 YYNGEE. Trimming at the junction amounts to 0 bases on V and 5 bases on J, and the germline ends lie 16 bases apart. From its cysteine to its phenylalanine, the CDR3 spans 16 amino acids. Only the CDR3 DNA stays, 48 bases, in frame from base 1. The sample belongs to a study of cytomegalovirus exposure and HLA in healthy donors (dated 2017 in TCRdb). With respect to the entire study: According to an earlier analysis of a few hundred of the donors, roughly 180 million T cells yielded roughly 110 million unique TCR beta sequences and 250 to 350 Gb of sequence data. Alongside the repertoire data, information on donor age, sex, ethnicity and CMV serostatus was compiled. In an earlier analysis of more than 550 of the donors, high-throughput TCR beta sequencing was used to judge whether each TCR beta V gene segment behaved as functional or pseudogenic. The study used immunosequencing to profile the T cell repertoires of some 600 subjects and linked those repertoires to cytomegalovirus serostatus. The later analysis used no new phenotypic data to find candidate immune exposures, relying instead on TCR beta sequences and their occurrence across donors. All discovery cohort repertoires had been generated on a single sequencing platform. The number of donors typed differed by locus, with roughly 629-640 for A, B, C, DRB1 and DQB1, around 520 for DQA1, about 610 for DPA1, and 450 to 480 for DPB1. Among some 410 genotyped donors of the cohort, an average of approximately 240,000 unique TCR beta nucleotide sequences were sequenced per donor, about a sixth of them non-productive. In addition to the first cohort of roughly 670 subjects, a separate validation cohort of 120 different subjects was used. Class I and class II HLA loci were covered by the typing at four-digit resolution. High-throughput TCR immunosequencing, statistical association of individual TCRs with disease status, and machine learning were combined to predict cytomegalovirus infection status. To study patterns of TCR occurrence, a later analysis re-analyzed previously published TCR beta repertoires from hundreds of donors and added high-resolution HLA genotyping. Approximately 310 gigabases of sequencing data and approximately 85 million unique TCR sequences were included in an early release covering around 650 HLA-typed donors. In a later genetic analysis, genome-wide SNP genotypes for about 65% of the roughly 700 donors were used, and that subset was treated as a discovery cohort. The study was designed to test whether signatures of past pathogen exposure could be identified by cataloging public T cell receptors. Among the approximately 400 genotyped donors, approximately 82% belonged to the genetic ancestry cluster associated with self-reported Caucasian donors. A handful of DR-DQ haplotypes were handled as single units for association and clustering because linkage in the cohort was strong.

In total, 666 healthy bone marrow donors made up the cohort. At the time of sampling, all cohort members were nominally healthy, though unrecorded immune exposures were likely present. The donor was CMV seronegative and belonged to the group of under 400 seronegative cohort members. Each donor provided a peripheral blood sample, and peripheral blood mononuclear cells were used for TCR beta sequencing. The Qiagen DNeasy Blood Extraction Kit was used to extract genomic DNA from the blood cell samples. On the study overall, not on this receptor specifically: In an earlier analysis of approximately 590 of the donors, most TCR beta V segments appeared in productive rearrangements about 90% or about 30% of the time, broadly matching IMGT annotations. Correlated functional status among segregating V segments might reflect linkage disequilibrium, but an unknown experimental factor could not be ruled out. An association between a missense DCLRE1C variant and V-gene and J-gene trimming of TCR beta chains was found in a later genetic analysis and replicated in an independent cohort. The study gave a list of about 150 TCR beta chains associated with cytomegalovirus. A further reported finding was that TCR beta sequences accurately predicted the HLA-A and HLA-B alleles for most subjects in the first cohort. A cluster of highly shared sequence variants was judged likely to be a technical artifact of the sequencing pipeline. Most TCR sequences were observed very rarely across donors, whereas some public TCRs were present in many individuals. Strong co-occurrence of HLA alleles, especially DR and DQ, made assigning TCR associations to individual alleles difficult. The authors suggested that the approach could potentially be generalized to other disease states and immunological phenotypes. In a later analysis, HLA-associated TCR beta chains showed more clonal expansion and lower generation probabilities than non-associated chains that were equally common. Because some donors lacked HLA typing at each locus, the association tests relied only on the typed subset. According to a later genetic analysis, donors in an Asian-associated ancestry cluster had fewer N-insertions in productive TCRs than the roughly 700-donor mean. Roughly uniform sequencing depth across donors was assumed in presence/absence analyses, although this assumption may not hold. A later analysis found that TCR association rates varied across HLA loci, with DRB1 alleles showing the most associated TCRs and HLA-C alleles the fewest. A few of the identified cytomegalovirus-associated TCR beta chains were confirmed in vitro to be specific for cytomegalovirus antigens. In both the original and validation cohorts, the classifier was reported to diagnose cytomegalovirus status with high specificity and sensitivity. In a later analysis, more than 15,000 TCR beta sequences were associated with specific HLA alleles at a false discovery rate of 0.05. A later analysis reported that several top co-occurrence clusters appeared linked to parvovirus B19, influenza, CMV and Epstein-Barr virus. In a later analysis, most CMV-associated TCR beta chains were found to appear HLA-restricted, with HLA associations seemingly driven largely by CMV exposure. In this cohort, only TCR beta chains were sequenced, and detectable features were limited by the absence of alpha or paired-chain data. Some IMGT-functional V segments, including TRBV6-2 and TRBV6-3, could not be distinguished by the 87-base-pair reads and were therefore excluded. Immune exposure information for the cohort was limited to CMV serostatus. Because counts were too low, seventeen rarely observed V segments, including chromosome 9 orphons, were excluded from the earlier analysis of a few hundred of the donors.

The sequence is built from TRBV9 and TRBJ2-3; the best D guess is TRBD1, with 5 bases matching. This TCR came from a man in his forties in good health and CMV-seronegative. The sequenced material came from PBMCs. At the DNA level, the sequence is TGTGCCAGCAGCGTAGAGCCAGGACAAGGGGTAGATACGCAGTATTTT. Translated, it reads CASSVEPGQGVDTQYF.